Listed here are 26 T cell receptor beta chains from one sample, sequenced in a study of T cells expressing NK-cell markers. TCRdb reworked the 5' RACE reads into one entry per CDR3 protein, no DNA. The sample has approximately 110,000 distinct CDR3 sequences. The sequenced material came from blood T cells: a sorted CD56 or NKG2C T cell subset, CD4+ or CD8+ T cells, or bulk PBMC T cells (not recorded which). The source of these receptors is a woman aged 18 to 75 in good health.

The rearrangement uses TRBV27 and TRBJ1-2; absent DNA, TCRdb's TRBD1 call cannot be checked. In germline, CDR1 is MNHEY, CDR2 SMNVEV (reference sequence). The CDR3 totals 13 residues. The chain's CDR3 is CASSLSPVSGYTF.

The CDR3 here is CASSQVAGPSYNEQFF. V and J are TRBV3-1 and TRBJ2-1; TCRdb reports TRBD1, a call that lacks DNA to check it against. The V gene's germline CDR1 is LGHDT and CDR2 YNNKEL (reference sequence). This CDR3 is 16 amino acids long.

This chain uses TRBV27 with TRBJ2-3; TCRdb gives TRBD1 as the D gene, but with no DNA this cannot be confirmed. This CDR3 contains 15 residues. CDR1 and CDR2 (germline): MNHEY, SMNVEV (reference sequence). The CDR3 reads CASRAQGVYTDTQYF.

V usage is TRBV27 and J usage is TRBJ2-5; TCRdb gives TRBD1 as the D gene, but with no DNA this cannot be confirmed. CDR1 is MNHEY and CDR2 is SMNVEV in the germline V gene (reference sequence). CDR3 size: 17 residues. The CDR3 is CASSSPGQGALYETQYF.

The chain combines TRBV7-2 with TRBJ2-1; TCRdb designates TRBD1, a call that cannot be tested without DNA. This CDR3 has 15 residues. Germline V gene lookup returns CDR1 SGHTA and CDR2 FQGNSA. The CDR3 spells CASSGGSGFYNEQFF.

V usage is TRBV4-2 and J usage is TRBJ2-5; TCRdb calls TRBD1, which cannot be checked without DNA. The germline V gene has CDR1 LGHNA and CDR2 YNFKEQ. The length of the CDR3 is 14 residues. This CDR3 reads CASSQAGSLGTQYF.

V usage is TRBV27 and J usage is TRBJ2-7; TCRdb lists TRBD1, though no DNA is available to test this call. From germline, CDR1 is MNHEY and CDR2 SMNVEV (reference sequence). The CDR3 has 13 residues. CDR3: CASRTTGVNEQYF.

The V call is TRBV4-3, the J call TRBJ1-5. CDR1 is LGHNA, CDR2 YSLEER, per germline. CDR3 length: 13 amino acids. CDR3 loop: CASSQAGNQPQHF.

The chain employs TRBV5-1 and TRBJ2-7. Germline values: CDR1 SGHRS, CDR2 YFSETQ. The length of the CDR3 is 14 residues. The CDR3 spells CASSLDVNSYEQYF.

This chain connects TRBV7-9 to TRBJ2-7; the D gene TCRdb calls, TRBD1, cannot be checked with no DNA. Germline CDR1 and CDR2: SEHNR and FQNEAQ (reference sequence). CDR3 size: 14 residues. CDR3: CASSPRTGSYEQYF.

V is TRBV2 and J is TRBJ2-7. There are 14 residues in the CDR3. CDR1 and CDR2 (germline): SNHLY, FYNNEI. The CDR3: CASSDAVSTYEQYF.

The chain uses TRBV14 and TRBJ2-7; lacking DNA, the TRBD2 call made by TCRdb goes unchecked. The CDR3 is 14 residues long. The germline gives CDR1 SGHDN, CDR2 FVKESK. CDR3 region: CASSRSGNTYEQYF.

J is TRBJ2-1 and V is TRBV12-3 or TRBV12-4; with no DNA, the TCRdb D assignment of TRBD1 cannot be verified. This CDR3 is 15 amino acids long. CDR3 loop: CASSFGQPYGFQQFF.

The chain is built from TRBV5-1 and TRBJ2-7; TCRdb reports TRBD2, a call that lacks DNA to check it against. CDR1 and CDR2 (germline): SGHRS, YFSETQ. The length of the CDR3 is 15 residues. The CDR3 loop reads CASSTLAGPDYEQYF.

The chain combines TRBV12-3 or TRBV12-4 with TRBJ1-5; the D gene TCRdb calls, TRBD1, cannot be checked with no DNA. The CDR3 is 16 amino acids. The CDR3 loop reads CASSQLPGGTNQPQHF.

The chain couples TRBV20-1 to TRBJ2-4; the D call of TRBD2 rests on TCRdb alone, since no DNA is present to check it. CDR1 is DFQATT, CDR2 SNEGSKA, per germline (reference sequence). The CDR3 is made up of 17 amino acids. CDR3 in amino acids: CSADGDPGLVIKNIQYF.

The rearrangement links TRBV7-9 to TRBJ2-7; TCRdb designates TRBD2, a call that cannot be tested without DNA. CDR3 length: 16 residues. Germline loops: CDR1 SEHNR, CDR2 FQNEAQ (reference sequence). The CDR3 protein is CASSPTSGWAGYEQYF.

The chain joins TRBV11-2 to TRBJ2-3; TCRdb proposes TRBD1, but this gene call is untestable without DNA. The CDR3 contains 14 residues. Germline V gene sequence: CDR1 SGHAT, CDR2 FQNNGV. CDR3: CASSLWGAPDTQYF.

This chain uses TRBV5-1 with TRBJ1-1; TCRdb designates TRBD1, a call that cannot be tested without DNA. There are 16 residues in the CDR3. The germline V gene has CDR1 SGHRS and CDR2 YFSETQ. CDR3 loop: CASSLSPGQGRTEAFF.

The V gene is TRBV5-1, the J gene TRBJ2-1; TCRdb selects TRBD1, and the lack of DNA leaves this call unchecked. CDR1 SGHRS and CDR2 YFSETQ come from the germline V gene. The CDR3 runs 15 residues. CDR3 in amino acids: CASSLEQGTYNEQFF.

The chain carries TRBV28 and TRBJ1-5. The CDR3 sequence is 11 residues long. Germline V lookup: CDR1 MDHEN, CDR2 SYDVKM. CDR3 amino acids: CASSWGQPQHF.

The chain recombines TRBV6-1 with TRBJ2-1; checking the TCRdb D call of TRBD2 is not possible without DNA. The CDR3 runs to 15 residues. Germline V gives CDR1 MNHNS, CDR2 SASEGT. The CDR3 protein is CASSGSSGGYNEQFF.

The genes are TRBV6-5 and TRBJ2-2. The CDR3 loop spans 12 amino acids. Germline V gene sequence: CDR1 MNHEY, CDR2 SVGAGI. The CDR3 protein is CASSFDTGELFF.

This sequence joins TRBV12-3 or TRBV12-4 and TRBJ2-3; the D call from TCRdb, TRBD1, cannot be confirmed without DNA. This CDR3 is built from 15 residues. This chain's CDR3 is CASSPLGAPPDTQYF.

The rearrangement links TRBV7-9 to TRBJ2-1. The CDR3 is made up of 11 amino acids. CDR1 is SEHNR and CDR2 is FQNEAQ in the germline V gene (reference sequence). Here the CDR3 reads CASSSGDEQFF. The whole variable domain, remainder taken from reference TRBV7-9 and TRBJ2-1, is DTGVSQNPRHKITKRGQNVTFRCDPISEHNRLYWYRQTLGQGPEFLTYFQNEAQLEKSRLLSDRFSAERPKGSFSTLEIQRTEQGDSAMYLCASSSGDEQFFGPGTRLTVL.

The rearrangement links TRBV7-9 to TRBJ1-2; as DNA is missing, the TRBD1 call by TCRdb cannot be tested. Germline-derived CDR1 and CDR2 are SEHNR and FQNEAQ (reference sequence). The CDR3 contains 17 residues. CDR3 residues: CASSLSPRQGGYYGYTF.